By proportion, the clone carrying this TCR beta chain is medium-sized (0.01 to 0.1%). CDR1 and CDR2 from the germline V gene are SGHRS and YFSETQ. Trimming removed 2 bases from V and 10 bases from J, with 13 bases in between. This CDR3 spans 13 amino acids. This sample was included in a study of spatial heterogeneity in lung cancer. Unique molecular identifiers, one per molecule, were present on every TCR cDNA molecule. TCRdb fed the 5' RACE reads into MiXCR, producing one record per CDR3 protein. The sample has about 22,000 distinct CDR3 sequences, over 4.5% seen once; the top ten hold less than 35%. Documented time point: sample taken at primary tumor resection. The donors were 65 to 85 patients with non-small cell lung cancer that was early-stage and untreated.

The J gene is TRBJ2-1, the V gene TRBV5-1; D ambiguous. This material consisted of PBMCs, taken at surgery. The TCR comes from a male donor with early-stage non-small cell lung cancer. The CDR3 loop is CASSLEGPTEQFF. In nucleotides, the CDR3 is TGCGCCAGCAGCTTAGAAGGGCCTACGGAGCAGTTCTTC.